This T cell receptor (beta chain) was found in a study of monozygotic twins with inflammatory bowel disease. TCRdb reprocessed the 5' RACE reads and reports one entry per CDR3 protein, with no DNA. Here the sample table reports around 230,000 distinct CDR3 sequences. The CDR3 covers 13 residues. The germline CDR1 and CDR2 sequences are SGHDT and YYEEEE. The sequenced sample consisted of blood. The chain joins TRBV5-6 to TRBJ2-5; TCRdb picks TRBD1, but there is no DNA to check that call. This receptor was identified in a human donor with ulcerative colitis or Crohn's disease, or a healthy co-twin of an affected twin (not recorded which). CDR3: CASSHGGEETQYF.